One T cell receptor beta chain is described in this entry. The antigen remains unidentified. The repertoire was sequenced with immunoSEQ multiplex PCR; TCRdb's copy has only in-frame clones and lacks some. The sample lists 150,000 or so clones, around nine tenths occurring once. This sample is part of a study of T cell responses to AZD1222 COVID-19 vaccine. Broader study findings: The study sampled repertoires only after the peak T cell response.

Germline V CDR1 and CDR2: GTSNPN, SVGIG (reference sequence). The CDR3 loop spans 15 amino acids. V lost 4 bases, J lost 0 bases, and 6 bases stayed unmatched. The receptor was isolated from an adult in good health. Here the sequenced sample was peripheral blood, taken on day 0 of MenACWY control vaccination. The rearrangement uses TRBV30 and TRBJ2-3, with TRBD1 matching 8 bases. CDR3 residues: CAWTRGQVSTDTQYF. The DNA for the CDR3 is TGTGCCTGGACCCGGGGACAGGTCAGCACAGATACGCAGTATTTT.